The rows below give T cell receptor beta chains drawn from one sample of a study of blood T cells in healthy people across ages. TCRdb ran MiXCR on the 5' RACE reads and lists one entry per CDR3 protein. The table includes about 780,000 distinct CDR3 sequences, about half detected once. Sequencing was carried out using blood. All receptors come from an elderly man in good health. Both conserved end residues are part of each CDR3. Each record gives: V gene, D gene, J gene, clone size, CDR3 length, CDR3 DNA, CDR3 protein. D genes are given only for firm matches. The size entry is marked missing in some rows and otherwise reads once, few, many or a size class.

V gene: TRBV7-2
D gene: .
J gene: TRBJ1-4
clone size: .
CDR3 length: 14
CDR3 DNA: TGTGCCAGCAGCTTACAGGGATCCTTAGAAAAACTGTTTTTT
CDR3 protein: CASSLQGSLEKLFF

V gene: TRBV29-1
D gene: TRBD2
J gene: TRBJ2-5
clone size: few
CDR3 length: 14
CDR3 DNA: TGCAGCGCCGATGGGACTAGCGGGAGAGAGACCCAGTACTTC
CDR3 protein: CSADGTSGRETQYF

V gene: TRBV27
D gene: TRBD1
J gene: TRBJ2-5
clone size: many
CDR3 length: 16
CDR3 DNA: TGTGCCAGCAGTGGCACAGGGGGACCAGGGGAAGAGACCCAGTACTTC
CDR3 protein: CASSGTGGPGEETQYF

V gene: TRBV7-2
D gene: .
J gene: TRBJ1-6
clone size: few
CDR3 length: 15
CDR3 DNA: TGTGCCAGCAGCCCCCAAGGGGCGGAGAATTCACCCCTCCACTTT
CDR3 protein: CASSPQGAENSPLHF

V gene: TRBV6-5
D gene: .
J gene: TRBJ1-5
clone size: few
CDR3 length: 16
CDR3 DNA: TGTGCCAGCAGTTTAACCAGGGTGGATGGCAATCAGCCCCAGCATTTT
CDR3 protein: CASSLTRVDGNQPQHF

V gene: TRBV12-3/TRBV12-4
D gene: .
J gene: TRBJ2-6
clone size: .
CDR3 length: 15
CDR3 DNA: TGTGCCAGCAGTTTGGGTCAGGGCACGAGGAACGTCCTGACTTTC
CDR3 protein: CASSLGQGTRNVLTF

V gene: TRBV29-1
D gene: .
J gene: TRBJ2-3
clone size: .
CDR3 length: 13
CDR3 DNA: TGCAGCATCCCGTGGGGGCCGGGGGATACGCAGTATTTT
CDR3 protein: CSIPWGPGDTQYF

V gene: TRBV7-2
D gene: TRBD1
J gene: TRBJ2-1
clone size: .
CDR3 length: 15
CDR3 DNA: TGTGCCAGCAGCCGTGACAGGGCGACCTACAATGAGCAGTTCTTC
CDR3 protein: CASSRDRATYNEQFF

V gene: TRBV29-1
D gene: TRBD1
J gene: TRBJ2-5
clone size: .
CDR3 length: 13
CDR3 DNA: TGCAGCGTAAGACTGACAGGGATAGAGACCCAGTACTTC
CDR3 protein: CSVRLTGIETQYF

V gene: TRBV6-1
D gene: .
J gene: TRBJ1-6
clone size: .
CDR3 length: 18
CDR3 DNA: TGTGCCAGCAGTCCATCCAGGTTCCCGAGCTCCTATAATTCACCCCTCCACTTT
CDR3 protein: CASSPSRFPSSYNSPLHF

V gene: TRBV7-2
D gene: .
J gene: TRBJ1-5
clone size: .
CDR3 length: 13
CDR3 DNA: TGTGCCAGCAGCCGTGGCAGGAATCAGCCCCAGCATTTT
CDR3 protein: CASSRGRNQPQHF

V gene: TRBV6-1
D gene: .
J gene: TRBJ2-1
clone size: .
CDR3 length: 15
CDR3 DNA: TGTGCCAGCAGTCAAAGCCCAACCTCCTACAATGAGCAGTTCTTC
CDR3 protein: CASSQSPTSYNEQFF

V gene: TRBV12-3/TRBV12-4
D gene: TRBD2
J gene: TRBJ2-3
clone size: few
CDR3 length: 16
CDR3 DNA: TGTGCCAGCAGTTTAGGCGGGAGAGCGGGGGGAGATACGCAGTATTTT
CDR3 protein: CASSLGGRAGGDTQYF

V gene: TRBV5-1
D gene: .
J gene: TRBJ2-3
clone size: once
CDR3 length: 13
CDR3 DNA: TGCGCCAGCAGGCCGGACGCGACAGATACGCAGTATTTT
CDR3 protein: CASRPDATDTQYF

V gene: TRBV28
D gene: TRBD2
J gene: TRBJ2-1
clone size: .
CDR3 length: 17
CDR3 DNA: TGTGCCAGCAGTTTATGGCTAGCGGGAGTTATCTACAATGAGCAGTTCTTC
CDR3 protein: CASSLWLAGVIYNEQFF

V gene: TRBV27
D gene: TRBD1
J gene: TRBJ2-5
clone size: .
CDR3 length: 14
CDR3 DNA: TGTGCCAGCAGGAGGACAGGGGGCCAAGAGACCCAGTACTTC
CDR3 protein: CASRRTGGQETQYF

V gene: TRBV9
D gene: .
J gene: TRBJ2-1
clone size: .
CDR3 length: 18
CDR3 DNA: TGTGCCAGCAGCGTAGCGGTAACAGGTTCTAAAGCACACAATGAGCAGTTCTTC
CDR3 protein: CASSVAVTGSKAHNEQFF

V gene: TRBV7-8
D gene: TRBD2
J gene: TRBJ2-7
clone size: few
CDR3 length: 16
CDR3 DNA: TGTGCCAGCAGCTTAGTTGGGACTAGCGGGAGGTACGAGCAGTACTTC
CDR3 protein: CASSLVGTSGRYEQYF

V gene: TRBV6-1
D gene: TRBD1
J gene: TRBJ2-1
clone size: few
CDR3 length: 17
CDR3 DNA: TGTGCCAGCAGACCCACCCGGGACAGGGGGAAGTGGTATGAGCAGTTCTTC
CDR3 protein: CASRPTRDRGKWYEQFF

V gene: TRBV6-5
D gene: .
J gene: TRBJ2-1
clone size: .
CDR3 length: 14
CDR3 DNA: TGTGCCAGCAACGCGGGCCTTTCCTACAATGAGCAGTTCTTC
CDR3 protein: CASNAGLSYNEQFF

V gene: TRBV5-1
D gene: TRBD2
J gene: TRBJ2-7
clone size: few
CDR3 length: 17
CDR3 DNA: TGCGCCAGCAGCCCGGGACTAGCGGGAGGGCTCCGATATGAGCAGTACTTC
CDR3 protein: CASSPGLAGGLRYEQYF

V gene: TRBV27
D gene: .
J gene: TRBJ2-2
clone size: .
CDR3 length: 15
CDR3 DNA: TGTGCCAGCAGTTTACAGGGGAAGAACACCGGGGAGCTGTTTTTT
CDR3 protein: CASSLQGKNTGELFF